The present TCR beta chain was sequenced within a study of T cell repertoires in cytomegalovirus infection. Overall study: Public TCR beta signatures marked donors with CMV infection and the matching HLA. The study's findings and limits: Pooled public TCR beta family frequency picked out CMV carriers with the relevant HLA. The ex vivo response was dominated by HLA-C-restricted CMV-specific TCR beta clonotypes.

TCRdb reanalysed the reads using MiXCR and keeps one entry per CDR3 protein. There are approximately 140,000 distinct CDR3 sequences in the sample; under 30% occur only once, and around 32% lies in the top ten. This CDR3 is built from 16 residues. Germline assignment: CDR1 MNHEY and CDR2 SVGEGT. The V and J ends lost 5 bases and 3 bases respectively, with 19 bases between them. About this clonotype: The antigen is not known.

The TCR comes from a human donor in good health (CMV status not recorded). Some clones in this sample may be carry-over from other donors' samples. Sequencing used PBMCs, sequenced either directly or after in vitro stimulation (not recorded which). This chain connects TRBV6-2 or TRBV6-3 to TRBJ2-5; the D gene is possibly TRBD2 (5 bases). The CDR3 region is CASSTSTAGSKETQYF. The CDR3 DNA sequence: TGTGCCAGCAGTACCTCCACCGCGGGCTCCAAAGAGACCCAGTACTTC.